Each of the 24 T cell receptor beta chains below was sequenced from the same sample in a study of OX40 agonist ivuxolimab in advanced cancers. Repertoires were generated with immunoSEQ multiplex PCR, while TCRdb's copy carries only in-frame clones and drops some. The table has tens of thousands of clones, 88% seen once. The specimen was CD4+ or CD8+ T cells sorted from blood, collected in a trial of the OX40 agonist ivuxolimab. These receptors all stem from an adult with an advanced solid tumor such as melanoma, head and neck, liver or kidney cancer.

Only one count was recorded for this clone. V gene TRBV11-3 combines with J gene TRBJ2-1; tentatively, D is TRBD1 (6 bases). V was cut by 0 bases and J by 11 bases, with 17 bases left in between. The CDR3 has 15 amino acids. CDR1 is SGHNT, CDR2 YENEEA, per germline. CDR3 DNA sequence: TGTGCCAGCAGCTTAGATCGGGCCTACGGACAGCAGCAGTTCTTC. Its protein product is CASSLDRAYGQQQFF.

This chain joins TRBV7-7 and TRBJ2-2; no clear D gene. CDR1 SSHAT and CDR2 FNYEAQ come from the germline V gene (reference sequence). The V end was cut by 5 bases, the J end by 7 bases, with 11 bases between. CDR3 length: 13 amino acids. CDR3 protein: CASSPQGNGELFF. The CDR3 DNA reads TGTGCCAGCAGCCCGCAAGGGAACGGGGAGCTGTTTTTT.

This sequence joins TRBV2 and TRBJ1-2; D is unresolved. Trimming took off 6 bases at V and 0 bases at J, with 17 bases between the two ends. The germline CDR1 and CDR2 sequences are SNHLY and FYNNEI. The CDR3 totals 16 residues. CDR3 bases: TGTGCCAGCAGCGTTCACCAGGACTCGGCTAACTATGGCTACACCTTC. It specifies CASSVHQDSANYGYTF.

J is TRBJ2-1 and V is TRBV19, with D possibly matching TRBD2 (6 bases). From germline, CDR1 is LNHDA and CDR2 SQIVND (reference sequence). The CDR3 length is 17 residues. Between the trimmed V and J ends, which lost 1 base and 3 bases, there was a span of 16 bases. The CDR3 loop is CASSIVGGPSLYNEQFF. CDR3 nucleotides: TGTGCCAGTAGTATAGTGGGGGGTCCTTCTCTCTACAATGAGCAGTTCTTC.

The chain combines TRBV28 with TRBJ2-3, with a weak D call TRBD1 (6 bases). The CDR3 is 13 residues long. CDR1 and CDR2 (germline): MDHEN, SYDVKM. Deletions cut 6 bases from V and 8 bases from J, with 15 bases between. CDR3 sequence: CASSPPTGGTQYF. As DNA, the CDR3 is TGTGCCAGCAGCCCCCCGACAGGAGGTACGCAGTATTTT.

CDR3 residues: CASSPYRGEETQYF. The CDR3 DNA follows: TGTGCCAGTTCACCTTACAGGGGCGAGGAGACCCAGTACTTC. The V call is TRBV28, the J call TRBJ2-5, with 7 bases lining up with TRBD1. CDR1 is MDHEN and CDR2 is SYDVKM in the germline V gene. Trimming at V came to 9 bases and at J to 5 bases, leaving 12 bases not matched to a gene. The CDR3 sequence is 14 residues long.

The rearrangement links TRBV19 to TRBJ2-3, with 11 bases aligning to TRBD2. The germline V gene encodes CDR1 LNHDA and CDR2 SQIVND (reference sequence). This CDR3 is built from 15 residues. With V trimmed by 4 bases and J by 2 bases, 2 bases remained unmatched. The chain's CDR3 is CASSRTSGPTDTQYF. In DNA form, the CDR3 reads TGTGCCAGTAGTAGGACTAGCGGGCCCACAGATACGCAGTATTTT.

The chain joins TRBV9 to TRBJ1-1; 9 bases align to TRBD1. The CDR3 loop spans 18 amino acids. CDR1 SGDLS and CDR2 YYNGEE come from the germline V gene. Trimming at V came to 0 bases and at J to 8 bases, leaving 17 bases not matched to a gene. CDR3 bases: TGTGCCAGCAGCGTAGTCTGGGTGGGACAGGGCGGTGACCCGGAAGCTTTCTTT. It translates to CASSVVWVGQGGDPEAFF.

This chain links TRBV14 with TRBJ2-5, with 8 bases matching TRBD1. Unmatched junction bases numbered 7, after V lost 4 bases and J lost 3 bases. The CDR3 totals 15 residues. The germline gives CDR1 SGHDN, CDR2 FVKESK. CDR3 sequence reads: CASSRQGAGEETQYF. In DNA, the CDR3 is TGTGCCAGCAGCCGTCAGGGGGCAGGGGAAGAGACCCAGTACTTC.

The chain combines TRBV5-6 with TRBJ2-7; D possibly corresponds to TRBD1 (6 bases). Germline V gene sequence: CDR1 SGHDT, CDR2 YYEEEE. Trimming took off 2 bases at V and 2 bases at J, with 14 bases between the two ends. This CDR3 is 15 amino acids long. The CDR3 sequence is CASSFTGLFAYEQYF. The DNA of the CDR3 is TGTGCCAGCAGCTTTACAGGGTTGTTCGCCTACGAGCAGTACTTC.

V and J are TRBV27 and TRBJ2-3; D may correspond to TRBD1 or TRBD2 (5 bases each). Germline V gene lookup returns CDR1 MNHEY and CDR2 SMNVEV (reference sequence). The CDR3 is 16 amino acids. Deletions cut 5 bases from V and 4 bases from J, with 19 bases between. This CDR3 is CASSPHGGLIADTQYF. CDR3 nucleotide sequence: TGTGCCAGCAGTCCCCATGGGGGTCTCATCGCAGATACGCAGTATTTT.

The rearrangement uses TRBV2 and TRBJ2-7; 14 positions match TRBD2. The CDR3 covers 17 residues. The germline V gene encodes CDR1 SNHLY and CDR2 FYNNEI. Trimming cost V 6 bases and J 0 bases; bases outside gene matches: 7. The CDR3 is CASSERLAGGSSYEQYF. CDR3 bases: TGTGCCAGCAGCGAGAGACTAGCGGGGGGGTCCTCCTACGAGCAGTACTTC.

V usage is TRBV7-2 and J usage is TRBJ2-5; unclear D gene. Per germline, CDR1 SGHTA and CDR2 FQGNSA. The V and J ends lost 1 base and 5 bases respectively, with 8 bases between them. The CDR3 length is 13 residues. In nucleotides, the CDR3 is TGTGCCAGCAGCTTAGGATCGAGGGAGACCCAGTACTTC. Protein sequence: CASSLGSRETQYF.

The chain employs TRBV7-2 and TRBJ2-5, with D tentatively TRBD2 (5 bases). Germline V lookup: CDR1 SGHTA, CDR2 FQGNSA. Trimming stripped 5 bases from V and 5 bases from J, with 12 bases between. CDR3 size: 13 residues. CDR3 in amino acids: CASSTSREETQYF. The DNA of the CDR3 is TGTGCCAGCAGCACTTCTAGGGAGGAGACCCAGTACTTC.

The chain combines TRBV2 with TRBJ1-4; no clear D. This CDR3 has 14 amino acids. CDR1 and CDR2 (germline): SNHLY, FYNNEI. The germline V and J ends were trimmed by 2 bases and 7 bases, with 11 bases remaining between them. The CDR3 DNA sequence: TGTGCCAGCAGTGAATGGAAGCTGGGTGAAAAACTGTTTTTT. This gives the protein CASSEWKLGEKLFF.

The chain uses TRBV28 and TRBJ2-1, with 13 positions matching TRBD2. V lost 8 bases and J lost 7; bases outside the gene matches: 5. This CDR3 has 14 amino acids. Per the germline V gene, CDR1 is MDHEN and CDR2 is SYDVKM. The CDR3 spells CASRTSGGQNEQFF. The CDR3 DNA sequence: TGTGCCAGCCGGACTAGCGGGGGTCAGAATGAGCAGTTCTTC.

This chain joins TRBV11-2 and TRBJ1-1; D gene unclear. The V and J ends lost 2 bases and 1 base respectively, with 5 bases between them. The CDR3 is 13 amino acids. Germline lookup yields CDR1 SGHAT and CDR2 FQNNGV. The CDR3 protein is CASSLLENTEAFF. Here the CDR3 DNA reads TGTGCCAGCAGCTTACTAGAGAACACTGAAGCTTTCTTT.

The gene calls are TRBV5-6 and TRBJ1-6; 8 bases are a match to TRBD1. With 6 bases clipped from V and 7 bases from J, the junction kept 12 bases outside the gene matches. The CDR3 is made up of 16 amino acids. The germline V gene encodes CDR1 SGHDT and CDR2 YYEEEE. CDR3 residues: CASTDSGRTGNSPLHF. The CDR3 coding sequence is TGTGCCAGCACAGACAGTGGGCGGACAGGGAATTCACCCCTCCACTTT.

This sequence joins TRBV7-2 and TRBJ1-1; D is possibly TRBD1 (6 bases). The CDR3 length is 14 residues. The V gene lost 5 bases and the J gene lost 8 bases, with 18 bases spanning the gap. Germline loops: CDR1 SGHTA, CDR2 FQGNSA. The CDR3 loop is CASSERGNGGEAFF. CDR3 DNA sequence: TGTGCCAGCAGCGAGAGAGGAAACGGGGGCGAAGCTTTCTTT.

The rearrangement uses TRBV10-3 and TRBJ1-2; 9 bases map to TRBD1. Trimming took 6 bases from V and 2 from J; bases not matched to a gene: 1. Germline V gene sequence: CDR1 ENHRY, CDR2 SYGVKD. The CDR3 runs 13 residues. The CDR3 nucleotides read TGTGCCATCAGGGGACAGGGCAACTATGGCTACACCTTC. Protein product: CAIRGQGNYGYTF.

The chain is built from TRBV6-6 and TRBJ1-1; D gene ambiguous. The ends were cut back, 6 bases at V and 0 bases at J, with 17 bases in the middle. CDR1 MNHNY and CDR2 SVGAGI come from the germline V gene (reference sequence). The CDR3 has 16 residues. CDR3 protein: CASRIGPNDMNTEAFF. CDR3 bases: TGTGCCAGCAGAATTGGGCCGAACGATATGAACACTGAAGCTTTCTTT.

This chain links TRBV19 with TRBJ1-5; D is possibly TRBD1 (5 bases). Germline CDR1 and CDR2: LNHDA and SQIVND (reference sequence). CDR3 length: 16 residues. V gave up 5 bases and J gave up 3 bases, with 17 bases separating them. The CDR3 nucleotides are TGTGCCAGTAGTGATGGGGGGGTGTGGAACAATCAGCCCCAGCATTTT. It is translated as CASSDGGVWNNQPQHF.

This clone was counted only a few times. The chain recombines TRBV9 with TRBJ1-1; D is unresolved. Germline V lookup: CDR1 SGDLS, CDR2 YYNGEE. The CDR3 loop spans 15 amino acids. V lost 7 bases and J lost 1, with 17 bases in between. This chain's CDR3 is CASGPSTGQNTEAFF. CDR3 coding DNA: TGTGCCAGCGGCCCCTCGACGGGCCAGAACACTGAAGCTTTCTTT. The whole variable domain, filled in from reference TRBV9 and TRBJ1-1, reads DSGVTQTPKHLITATGQRVTLRCSPRSGDLSVYWYQQSLDQGLQFLIQYYNGEERAKGNILERFSAQQFPDLHSELNLSSLELGDSALYFCASGPSTGQNTEAFFGQGTRLTVV.

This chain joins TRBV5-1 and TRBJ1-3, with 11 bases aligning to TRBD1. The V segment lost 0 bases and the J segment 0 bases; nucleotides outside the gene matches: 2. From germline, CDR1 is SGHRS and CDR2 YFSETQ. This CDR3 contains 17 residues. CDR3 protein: CASSLGTGGLSGNTIYF. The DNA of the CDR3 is TGCGCCAGCAGCTTGGGGACAGGGGGCCTCTCTGGAAACACCATATATTTT.